Listed below are T cell receptor beta chains from one sample, sequenced in a study of graft-versus-host responses after intestinal transplantation. Assay used: immunoSEQ multiplex PCR; TCRdb lists only in-frame clones, some missing. The table shows over 45,000 clones, with about 94% occurring only once. Their antigens remain unidentified. Sequenced material: unstimulated CD4+ T cells sorted from spleen or lymph node cells, taken before transplant. The receptors were gathered from a human donor who was the organ donor for an intestinal transplant. The CDR3 runs from the conserved cysteine through the conserved F or W. A D gene is named only where the DNA matches it firmly. Rows give clone size only sometimes, using once, few, many, or a class for an expanded clone.

d_call,v_call,clone_size,j_call,cdr3_nt,cdr3_aa
NA,TRBV5-4,NA,TRBJ2-6,TGTGCCAGCAGCTTGGAGGGCCTCTCTGGGGCCAACGTCCTGACTTTC,CASSLEGLSGANVLTF
NA,TRBV29-1,NA,TRBJ2-1,TGCAGCGTTGAGAACAATGAGCAGTTCTTC,CSVENNEQFF
NA,TRBV5-1,once,TRBJ2-3,TGCGCCAGCGGGACTAGCACAGATACGCAGTATTTT,CASGTSTDTQYF
NA,TRBV5-1,NA,TRBJ2-1,TGCGCCAGCGGCAGGGGAGAGCTCTACAATGAGCAGTTCTTC,CASGRGELYNEQFF
TRBD1,TRBV5-5,NA,TRBJ1-4,TGTGCCAGCAGCCCTCAGGGGGCAACTAATGAAAAACTGTTTTTT,CASSPQGATNEKLFF
NA,TRBV7-8,once,TRBJ1-5,TGTGCCAGCAGCTTTTCCAGTCAGCCCCAGCATTTT,CASSFSSQPQHF
NA,TRBV4-1,NA,TRBJ1-5,TGCGCCAGCAGCCAAGAAACCTGGACAGTCAATCAGCCCCAGCATTTT,CASSQETWTVNQPQHF
NA,TRBV29-1,NA,TRBJ2-3,TGCAGCGTCCGAACGAGCACAGATACGCAGTATTTT,CSVRTSTDTQYF
TRBD1,TRBV4-3,NA,TRBJ1-2,TGCGCCAGCAGCCAAGCTTCGGGACAGGGGGCACTCTATGGCTACACCTTC,CASSQASGQGALYGYTF
TRBD1,TRBV4-1,NA,TRBJ1-4,TGCGCCAGCAGCCAGGGACAGGGAGCGGAAAATGAAAAACTGTTTTTT,CASSQGQGAENEKLFF
NA,TRBV7-2,once,TRBJ1-4,TGTGCCAGCAGCTTAAAAGAAAAACTGTTTTTT,CASSLKEKLFF
NA,TRBV7-9,NA,TRBJ1-1,TGTGCCAGCAGCTTTCGGCAGAACACTGAAGCTTTCTTT,CASSFRQNTEAFF
TRBD1,TRBV27,NA,TRBJ2-7,TGTGCCAGCAGGGGGACAGGGGGGGGCCGCGAGCAGTACTTC,CASRGTGGGREQYF
TRBD1,TRBV5-1,NA,TRBJ1-4,TGCGCCAGCAGCTGGGGGACAGGGGCAGCTAATGAAAAACTGTTTTTT,CASSWGTGAANEKLFF
NA,TRBV30,once,TRBJ2-1,TGTGCCTGGAGCCGGCGGACGGGGCCGGGCAATGAGCAGTTCTTC,CAWSRRTGPGNEQFF
NA,TRBV6-1,NA,TRBJ2-1,TGTGCCAGCAGAAGAGAGCTTACCTACAATGAGCAGTTCTTC,CASRRELTYNEQFF
TRBD1,TRBV4-2,NA,TRBJ2-7,TGTGCCAGCAGCCAAGTCGCCGGACAGGGGTCCCTCTACGAGCAGTACTTC,CASSQVAGQGSLYEQYF
TRBD1,TRBV11-2,NA,TRBJ2-2,TGTGCCAGCAGCTTAGCGGGACAGGGAAAAACCGGGGAGCTGTTTTTT,CASSLAGQGKTGELFF
TRBD1,TRBV6-1,NA,TRBJ1-1,TGTGCCAGCAGTCGGGACAGGGCTTCTGAAGCTTTCTTT,CASSRDRASEAFF
NA,TRBV6-5,NA,TRBJ1-6,TGTGCCAGCAGTTACTCGGGGTCTTCCGGTTCACCCCTCCACTTT,CASSYSGSSGSPLHF
TRBD1,TRBV7-8,NA,TRBJ2-2,TGTGCCAGCAGCTTTCGACAGGGTGGCGGGGAGCTGTTTTTT,CASSFRQGGGELFF
TRBD1,TRBV7-9,NA,TRBJ1-1,TGTGCCAGCAGCCCCGGGACAGATAAAGCTTTCTTT,CASSPGTDKAFF
NA,TRBV7-9,NA,TRBJ1-5,TGTGCCAGCAGCTTAGGAGGTCAGCCCCAGCATTTT,CASSLGGQPQHF
NA,TRBV21-1,NA,TRBJ2-1,TGTGCCAGCAGCGAGACTAGCGGGGGGGCAGGCACCTACAATGAGCAGTTCTTC,CASSETSGGAGTYNEQFF
NA,TRBV7-2,NA,TRBJ1-1,TGTGCCAGCAGCTTATATAATGTAATGAACACTGAAGCTTTCTTT,CASSLYNVMNTEAFF
NA,TRBV7-9,NA,TRBJ1-4,TGTGCCAGCAGCGTATTACCAGCAACTAATGAAAAACTGCTTTTT,CASSVLPATNEKLLF
TRBD2,TRBV5-1,NA,TRBJ2-3,TGCGCCAGCACCATAGCGGGCGGGACAGATACGCAGTATTTT,CASTIAGGTDTQYF
NA,TRBV4-3,NA,TRBJ2-7,TGCGCCAGCAGCCAAGATTGGAACTCGCTCTCCTACGAGCAGTACTTC,CASSQDWNSLSYEQYF
TRBD1,TRBV9,NA,TRBJ2-7,TGTGCCAGCAGCGTGGGTAGACAGGGCAGCGAGCAGTACTTC,CASSVGRQGSEQYF
TRBD1,TRBV10-3,NA,TRBJ2-7,TGTGCCATACAGGGACAGGGGGCCCTCGAGCAGTACTTC,CAIQGQGALEQYF
TRBD2,TRBV5-4,NA,TRBJ2-2,TGTGCCAGCAGCTCTAGGACTAGGGCCGGGGAGCTGTTTTTT,CASSSRTRAGELFF
NA,TRBV18,NA,TRBJ2-5,TGTGCCAGCTCAGAAGGCAACCAAGAGACCCAGTACTTC,CASSEGNQETQYF
TRBD2,TRBV6-6,NA,TRBJ2-7,TGTGCCAGCACTTTCCCCCGGGCTAGCGGGGACTACGAGCAGTACTTC,CASTFPRASGDYEQYF
NA,TRBV5-1,NA,TRBJ2-4,TGCGCCAGCAGACTAGATTCCGGCATTCAGTACTTC,CASRLDSGIQYF
NA,TRBV7-2,NA,TRBJ2-7,TGTGCCAGCAGCTTATACCCAGAGACCTCCTACGAGCAGTACTTC,CASSLYPETSYEQYF
TRBD2,TRBV4-2,NA,TRBJ2-3,TGTGCCAGCAGCCAAGATAATCGGGGGGGCACAGATACGCAGTATTTT,CASSQDNRGGTDTQYF
NA,TRBV18,NA,TRBJ2-7,TGTGCCAGCTCACCAGGGGCAGCAACCTACGAGCAGTACTTC,CASSPGAATYEQYF
TRBD2,TRBV9,NA,TRBJ2-3,TGTGCCAGCAGCGTAGGTCTGGCGGGGGGGCGCACAGATACGCAGTATTTT,CASSVGLAGGRTDTQYF
NA,TRBV4-2,NA,TRBJ2-7,TGTGCCAGCAGAAAGGGGCTCAGTACCTACGAGCAGTACTTC,CASRKGLSTYEQYF
NA,TRBV6-1,NA,TRBJ2-3,TGTGCCAGCAGTGGGGGGCGGACATCCTACACAGATACGCAGTATTTT,CASSGGRTSYTDTQYF
NA,TRBV19,NA,TRBJ1-2,TGTGCCAGTAGTATTTTAGGGCAGAGAAACTATGGCTACACCTTC,CASSILGQRNYGYTF
TRBD1,TRBV18,NA,TRBJ1-1,TGTGCCAGCTCACCGCGAACAGGGGCGGACACTGAAGCTTTCTTT,CASSPRTGADTEAFF
NA,TRBV27,NA,TRBJ2-7,TGTGCCAGCAGTTTCAGAGGGGAGCAGTACTTC,CASSFRGEQYF
TRBD2,TRBV4-2,NA,TRBJ2-3,TGTGCCAGCAGCCAAGATACTCCGGGTTGGGGGGGGAGCACAGATACGCAGTATTTT,CASSQDTPGWGGSTDTQYF
NA,TRBV5-1,NA,TRBJ2-7,TGCGCCAGCACCCCGGAGGGGACTTGGCTCGGGGAGCAGTACTTC,CASTPEGTWLGEQYF
TRBD2,TRBV7-3,NA,TRBJ2-3,TGTGCCAGCAGCTTATCCCCCGGGACTAGCGGGGGAGAAGATACGCAGTATTTT,CASSLSPGTSGGEDTQYF
NA,TRBV5-6,NA,TRBJ1-2,TGTGCCAGCAGCTTGAGTGGTTTCGGAGGGGGCTATGGCTACACCTTC,CASSLSGFGGGYGYTF
TRBD1,TRBV6-5,NA,TRBJ2-4,TGTGCCAGCAGTTACTCGCGACAGGGGAAAAACATTCAGTACTTC,CASSYSRQGKNIQYF
NA,TRBV2,NA,TRBJ1-6,TGTGCCAGCCACAGGGTAGGGAATTCACCCCTCCACTTT,CASHRVGNSPLHF
NA,TRBV7-2,NA,TRBJ2-5,TGTGCCAGCAGCTTAGACGGGGGGCGTGAGACCCAGTACTTC,CASSLDGGRETQYF
TRBD1,TRBV5-8,once,TRBJ2-3,TGTGCCAGCAGCCGCGGACAGGGAGAAGATACGCAGTATTTT,CASSRGQGEDTQYF
TRBD1,TRBV5-1,NA,TRBJ1-3,TGCGCCAGCAGCCGGGACCGGGACAGGGAAGGAAACACCATATATTTT,CASSRDRDREGNTIYF
NA,TRBV11-2,NA,TRBJ2-3,TGTGCCAGCAGCTTTTGGGAGCTGTCCACAGATACGCAGTATTTT,CASSFWELSTDTQYF